This record covers a single T cell receptor beta chain. Its target is not known. This CDR3 spans 15 amino acids. Unmatched junction bases numbered 5, after V lost 2 bases and J lost 9 bases. Researchers amplified the TCR beta CDR3 regions from RNA transcripts. First-round RT-PCR with HTBI primers amplified the TCR CDR3 region. TCRdb recomputed calls from the multiplex PCR reads with MiXCR, one row per CDR3 protein. Of hundreds of thousands of distinct CDR3 sequences listed, around 20% are singletons. The record originates from a study of T cells in Graves' hyperthyroidism and ophthalmopathy. Findings and limits, study-wide: Separating ophthalmopathy from stable hyperthyroidism was achieved by a 13 V-J model.

The V gene is TRBV12-3 or TRBV12-4, the J gene TRBJ2-2; 11 bases are shared with TRBD2. This sequence was found in a woman between 50 and 59 years old with Graves' hyperthyroidism that later progressed to Graves' ophthalmopathy. Input material: blood. In DNA, the CDR3 is TGTGCCAGCAGTTTAACGACTAGCGGGGTCCGGGAGCTGTTTTTT. Its protein is CASSLTTSGVRELFF.